This T cell receptor beta chain derives from a study of somatic mutations in cytotoxic T cells in rheumatoid arthritis. General observations from the study: Age was associated with higher CD8+ clonality in rheumatoid arthritis patients, not in healthy controls. Over 20% of CD8+ cells belonged to the largest CD8+ clone in about an eighth of the 65 patients. Measured CD8+ T-cell clonality, a value compared between rheumatoid arthritis patients and age-matched healthy controls, did not differ significantly.

Controls that were healthy consisted of blood donors whose median age was roughly 56 years (range roughly 20-80), with approximately 55% female. Germline V CDR1 and CDR2: MNHEY, SVGAGI. The CDR3 has 13 amino acids. V lost 5 bases to trimming and J lost 9 bases, with 14 bases between them. In regard to this clone: Its specificity is unknown.

TCRdb's table, derived via immunoSEQ multiplex PCR, lists solely in-frame clones and lacks some. The top ten clones hold approximately 20% of a sample with about 7,000 clones, 60% of them seen once. This sequence was found in a woman between 40 and 55 years old in good health. This rearrangement joins TRBV6-5 to TRBJ2-1; no clear D gene. Sequenced material: CD8+ T cells sorted from blood. The CDR3 reads CASSPLVTLEQFF. The CDR3 nucleotides are TGTGCCAGCAGTCCCCTAGTTACCCTTGAGCAGTTCTTC.